Presented here are 5 T cell receptor beta chains from one specimen sequenced in a study of control samples from healthy donors and cancer patients. TCRdb's copy holds only in-frame clones and misses some; the assay was immunoSEQ multiplex PCR. Among about 98,000 clones listed, 79% were seen once. The sample taken for sequencing was blood. The source of these receptors is a woman aged 30 to 39 in good health.

A remark on this clone: Mismatch with germline at one junction end may stem from a read error. This chain links TRBV2 with TRBJ1-1, with a tentative D call TRBD1 (6 bases). Germline-derived CDR1 and CDR2 are SNHLY and FYNNEI. CDR3 length: 12 residues. This CDR3 is CASGEGDTEAFF. CDR3 nucleotide sequence: TGTGCCAGCGGTGAGGGGGACACTGAAGCTTTCTTT.

The chain is built from TRBV19 and TRBJ2-7, with D perhaps assigned TRBD1 or TRBD2 (5 bases each). The V gene lost 1 base and the J gene lost 4 bases, with 14 bases spanning the gap. The CDR3 consists of 15 residues. The V gene's germline CDR1 is LNHDA and CDR2 SQIVND (reference sequence). The DNA for the CDR3 is TGTGCCAGTAGTATAGCGGCAGGCAGGGAGTACGAGCAGTACTTC. It is translated as CASSIAAGREYEQYF.

This clone has just a few counts. The chain combines TRBV7-3 with TRBJ2-5; D unresolved. CDR1 is SGHTA and CDR2 is FQGTGA in the germline V gene. The V end was cut by 4 bases, the J end by 5 bases, with 17 bases between. There are 15 residues in the CDR3. As DNA, the CDR3 is TGTGCCAGCAGCTGGGCTGGGCGGCCCGGGGAGACCCAGTACTTC. Protein product: CASSWAGRPGETQYF.

This rearrangement joins TRBV29-1 to TRBJ2-5, with D possibly being TRBD1 or TRBD2 (5 bases each). Trimming stripped 3 bases from V and 5 bases from J, with 10 bases between. CDR3 length: 12 residues. Germline V gene data show CDR1 as SQVTM and CDR2 as ANQGSEA. This chain's CDR3 is CSVEGDGETQYF. The CDR3 bases are TGCAGCGTTGAGGGGGATGGGGAGACCCAGTACTTC. Together with reference TRBV29-1 and TRBJ2-5, the CDR3 gives the full variable domain: SAVISQKPSRDICQRGTSLTIQCQVDSQVTMMFWYRQQPGQSLTLIATANQGSEATYESGFVIDKFPISRPNLTFSTLTVSNMSPEDSSIYLCSVEGDGETQYFGPGTRLLVL.

This chain connects TRBV5-1 to TRBJ1-2, with 7 bases identical to TRBD1. Germline CDR1 and CDR2: SGHRS and YFSETQ. The CDR3 consists of 16 residues. J was trimmed by 0 bases and V by 4 bases; bases with no gene match: 9. The CDR3 loop is CASSGPGQETNYGYTF. CDR3 in DNA: TGCGCCAGCAGCGGCCCCGGACAGGAAACTAACTATGGCTACACCTTC.